This T cell receptor beta chain came from a study of OX40 agonist ivuxolimab in advanced cancers. Study at large: Patients were 82.7% male with ages about 23 to 79, mean about 65. Study-wide findings and caveats: Certain nonresponding patients likewise had low normalized T-cell clonal expansion. Blood T cells, both CD4+ and CD8+, expanded clonally by week 6 at 0.1 to 3.0 mg/kg.

With respect to this clone: What it binds is unknown.

Systemic immunosuppression or a history of autoimmune disease excluded patients. Libraries were prepared by immunoSEQ multiplex PCR; TCRdb keeps only in-frame clonotypes and omits some of them. This sample has fewer than 25,000 clones, with about four fifths found just once. Sequences were derived from CD4+ or CD8+ T cells sorted from blood, sampled in a trial of the OX40 agonist ivuxolimab. This receptor was taken from an adult with an advanced solid tumor such as melanoma, head and neck, liver or kidney cancer.

The CDR3 here is CASSQDPGGDTEAFF. As DNA, the CDR3 is TGCGCCAGCAGCCAAGATCCGGGAGGGGACACTGAAGCTTTCTTT. This sequence joins TRBV4-3 and TRBJ1-1, with a weak D call TRBD1 (5 bases). The CDR3 loop spans 15 amino acids. CDR1 and CDR2 from the germline V gene are LGHNA and YSLEER. V gave up 0 bases and J gave up 3 bases, with 11 bases separating them.